This entry concerns a single TCR beta chain. These data come from a study of blood T cells in healthy people across ages. For every donor, a draw yielded around 10 milliliters of peripheral blood. Germline lookup yields CDR1 LGHNA and CDR2 YSLEER. CDR3 length: 15 amino acids. Trimming took 1 base from V and 3 from J, leaving 13 bases between them. Then a second PCR, running roughly 7 to 11 cycles, was carried out with a sample-barcoded 5' primer and a J-beta primer mix. Via MiXCR, TCRdb re-called the 5' RACE reads, giving one row per CDR3 protein. The data show 1.5 million to 2 million distinct CDR3 sequences, 30% to 40% seen once.

The sample consisted of blood. J is TRBJ2-7 and V is TRBV4-3; D gene ambiguous. This sequence originates from a human donor in good health. Written as DNA, the CDR3 is TGCGCCAGCAGCCAAGTTCTCGTGAGGAGCTACGAGCAGTACTTC. Translating it yields CASSQVLVRSYEQYF.